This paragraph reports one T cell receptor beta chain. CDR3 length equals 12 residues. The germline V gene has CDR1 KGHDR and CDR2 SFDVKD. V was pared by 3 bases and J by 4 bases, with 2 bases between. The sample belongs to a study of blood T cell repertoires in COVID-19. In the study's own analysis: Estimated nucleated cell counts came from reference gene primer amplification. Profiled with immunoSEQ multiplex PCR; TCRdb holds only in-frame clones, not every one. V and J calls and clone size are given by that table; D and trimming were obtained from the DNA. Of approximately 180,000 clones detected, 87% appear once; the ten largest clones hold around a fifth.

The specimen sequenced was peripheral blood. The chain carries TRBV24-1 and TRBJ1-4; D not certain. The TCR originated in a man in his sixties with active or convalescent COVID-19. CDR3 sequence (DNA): TGTGCCACCAGTGATCATAATGAAAAACTGTTTTTT. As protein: CATSDHNEKLFF.